Below, 8 T cell receptor beta chains from the same sample are listed, as sequenced in a study of T-cell memory formation after mild COVID-19. Via MiXCR, TCRdb re-called the 5' RACE reads, giving one row per CDR3 protein. The table shows about 250,000 distinct CDR3 sequences, with 15% occurring only once. Sequencing was done on a sample of PBMCs or a T cell subset sorted from them (not recorded which). The receptors shown here come from an adult woman who had mild COVID-19 (a few samples of this study predate the infection). Cell type and time point are not known.

This clonotype has ten or more counts. V gene TRBV7-2 combines with J gene TRBJ1-1, with D perhaps matching TRBD1 (6 bases). V dropped 5 bases and J dropped 1 base, with 20 bases sitting between them. The CDR3 has 17 amino acids. Germline CDR1 reads SGHTA; CDR2 reads FQGNSA. The CDR3 DNA reads as TGTGCCAGCAGCCCCGGCGGGGGGGCCCATAGGAACACTGAAGCTTTCTTT. Protein sequence: CASSPGGGAHRNTEAFF. Drawing the rest from reference TRBV7-2 and TRBJ1-1, the complete variable domain is GAGVSQSPSNKVTEKGKDVELRCDPISGHTALYWYRQSLGQGLEFLIYFQGNSAPDKSGLPSDRFSAERTGGSVSTLTIQRTQQEDSAVYLCASSPGGGAHRNTEAFFGQGTRLTVV.

This clonotype was detected many times. The chain links TRBV24-1 to TRBJ2-7; D call uncertain. The CDR3 spans 12 residues. Germline V gene lookup returns CDR1 KGHDR and CDR2 SFDVKD. Trimming shortened V by 5 bases and J by 1 base, and 5 bases separated the two germline ends. The chain's CDR3 is CATSAGSYEQYF. The CDR3 nucleotides read TGTGCCACCAGTGCCGGATCCTACGAGCAGTACTTC.

V and J are TRBV30 and TRBJ2-7; possible D gene TRBD2, 6 bases. Trimming took 0 bases from V and 2 from J, leaving 14 bases between them. Germline CDR1 is GTSNPN and CDR2 is SVGIG (reference sequence). CDR3 size: 15 residues. CDR3: CAWSVRGSLTYEQYF. Here the CDR3 DNA reads TGTGCCTGGAGTGTACGGGGGAGTCTGACCTACGAGCAGTACTTC.

This clonotype has a handful of counts. The chain has TRBV15 and TRBJ1-1; possibly TRBD1 for D (5 bases). The CDR3 is 14 residues long. Germline lookup yields CDR1 LNHNV and CDR2 YYDKDF (reference sequence). Between the trimmed V and J ends, which lost 1 base and 0 bases, there was a span of 6 bases. CDR3 loop: CATSRGRVNTEAFF. Written as DNA, the CDR3 is TGTGCCACCAGCAGAGGCAGGGTGAACACTGAAGCTTTCTTT.

J is TRBJ1-5 and V is TRBV6-6; D possibly corresponds to TRBD1 (6 bases). Trimming left V 6 bases short and J 9 bases short, with 21 bases between. The V gene's germline CDR1 is MNHNY and CDR2 SVGAGI (reference sequence). This CDR3 is built from 15 residues. This CDR3 reads CASSFTPEQGVPQHF. DNA for the CDR3: TGTGCCAGCAGCTTCACCCCTGAACAGGGTGTGCCCCAGCATTTT.

The sample holds a few counts of this clonotype. The chain employs TRBV7-2 and TRBJ2-3; D is possibly TRBD1 or TRBD2 (5 bases each). The V gene lost 4 bases and the J gene lost 2 bases, with 16 bases spanning the gap. This CDR3 is built from 16 residues. In germline, CDR1 is SGHTA, CDR2 FQGNSA. In DNA, the CDR3 is TGTGCCAGCAGCTCACGTCGGGACGCATACACAGATACGCAGTATTTT. Translating gives CASSSRRDAYTDTQYF.

This clonotype showed up just a few times. The rearrangement joins TRBV5-5 to TRBJ1-5; possibly TRBD1 for D (6 bases). Germline V CDR1 and CDR2: SGHKS, YYEKEE (reference sequence). With 5 bases removed from V and 1 base from J, the gap between germline ends came to 13 bases. The CDR3 totals 15 residues. The CDR3: CASSPGQISNQPQHF. CDR3 coding DNA: TGTGCCAGCAGTCCTGGACAGATAAGCAATCAGCCCCAGCATTTT.

The chain joins TRBV3-1 to TRBJ1-2, with 10 bases matching TRBD1. The CDR3 is 16 amino acids. V dropped 0 bases and J dropped 7; count of bases not matched to a gene: 8. The germline CDR1 and CDR2 sequences are LGHDT and YNNKEL (reference sequence). The chain's CDR3 is CASSQDSGQGRAGYTF. The CDR3 DNA follows: TGTGCCAGCAGCCAAGATTCGGGACAGGGGAGAGCTGGCTACACCTTC.